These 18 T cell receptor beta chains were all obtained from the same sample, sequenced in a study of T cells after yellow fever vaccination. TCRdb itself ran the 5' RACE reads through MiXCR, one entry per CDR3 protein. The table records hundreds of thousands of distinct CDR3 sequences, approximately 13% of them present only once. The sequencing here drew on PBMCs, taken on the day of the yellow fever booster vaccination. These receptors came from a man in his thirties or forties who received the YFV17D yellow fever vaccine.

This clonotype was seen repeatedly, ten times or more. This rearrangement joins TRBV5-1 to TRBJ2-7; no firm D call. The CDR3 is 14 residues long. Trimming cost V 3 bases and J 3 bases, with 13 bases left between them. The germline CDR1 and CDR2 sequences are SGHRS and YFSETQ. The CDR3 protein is CASSSRSDGYEQYF. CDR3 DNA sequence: TGCGCCAGCAGCTCGAGGTCTGATGGCTACGAGCAGTACTTC.

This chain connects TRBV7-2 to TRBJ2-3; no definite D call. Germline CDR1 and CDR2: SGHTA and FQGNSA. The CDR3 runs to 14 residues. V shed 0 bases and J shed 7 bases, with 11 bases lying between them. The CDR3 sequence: CASSLALVSHTQYF. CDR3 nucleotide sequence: TGTGCCAGCAGCTTAGCGCTGGTTAGTCATACGCAGTATTTT.

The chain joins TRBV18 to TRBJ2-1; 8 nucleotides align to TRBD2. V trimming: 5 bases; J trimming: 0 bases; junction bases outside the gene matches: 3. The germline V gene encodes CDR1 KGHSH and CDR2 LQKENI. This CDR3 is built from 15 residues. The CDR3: CASSTTSDSYNEQFF. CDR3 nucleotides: TGTGCCAGCTCAACGACTAGCGACTCCTACAATGAGCAGTTCTTC.

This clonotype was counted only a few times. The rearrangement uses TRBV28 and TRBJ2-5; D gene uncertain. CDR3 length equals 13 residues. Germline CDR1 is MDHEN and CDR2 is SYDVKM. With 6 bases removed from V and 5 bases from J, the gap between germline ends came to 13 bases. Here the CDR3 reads CASRRNLVETQYF. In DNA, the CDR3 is TGTGCCAGCAGACGAAACCTCGTGGAGACCCAGTACTTC.

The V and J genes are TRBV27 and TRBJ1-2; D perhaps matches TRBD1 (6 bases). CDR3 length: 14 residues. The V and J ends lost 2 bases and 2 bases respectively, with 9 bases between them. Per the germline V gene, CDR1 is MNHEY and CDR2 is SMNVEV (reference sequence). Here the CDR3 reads CASSLKGGNYGYTF. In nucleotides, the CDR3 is TGTGCCAGCAGTTTAAAGGGGGGGAACTATGGCTACACCTTC.

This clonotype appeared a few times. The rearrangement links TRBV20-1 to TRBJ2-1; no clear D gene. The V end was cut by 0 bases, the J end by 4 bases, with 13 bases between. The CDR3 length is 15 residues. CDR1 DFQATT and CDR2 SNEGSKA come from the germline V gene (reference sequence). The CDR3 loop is CSARELDAAYNEQFF. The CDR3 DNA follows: TGCAGTGCTAGAGAGCTTGACGCCGCTTACAATGAGCAGTTCTTC.

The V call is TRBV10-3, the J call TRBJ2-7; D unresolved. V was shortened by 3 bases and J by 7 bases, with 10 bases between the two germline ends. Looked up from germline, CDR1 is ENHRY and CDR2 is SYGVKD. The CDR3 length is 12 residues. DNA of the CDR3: TGTGCCATCAGTGACGTCTCGAAGGAGCAGTACTTC. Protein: CAISDVSKEQYF.

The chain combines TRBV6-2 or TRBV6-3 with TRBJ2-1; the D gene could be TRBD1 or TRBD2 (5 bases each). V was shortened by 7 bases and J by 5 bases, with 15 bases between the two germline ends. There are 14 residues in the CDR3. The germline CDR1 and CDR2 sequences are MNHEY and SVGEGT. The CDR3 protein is CASIPGRGNNEQFF. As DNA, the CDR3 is TGTGCCAGCATCCCGGGACGGGGAAACAATGAGCAGTTCTTC.

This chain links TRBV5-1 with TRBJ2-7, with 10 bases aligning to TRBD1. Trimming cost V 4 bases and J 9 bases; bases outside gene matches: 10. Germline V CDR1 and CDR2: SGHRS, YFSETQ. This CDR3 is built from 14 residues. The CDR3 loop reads CASSPRGQGFWQYF. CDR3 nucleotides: TGCGCCAGCAGCCCGCGGGGACAGGGGTTTTGGCAGTACTTC.

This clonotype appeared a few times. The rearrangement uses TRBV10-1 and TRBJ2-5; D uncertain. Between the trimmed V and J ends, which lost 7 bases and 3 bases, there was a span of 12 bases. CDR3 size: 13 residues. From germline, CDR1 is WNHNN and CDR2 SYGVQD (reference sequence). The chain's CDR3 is CASIPAVEETQYF. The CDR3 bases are TGCGCCAGCATTCCAGCAGTTGAAGAGACCCAGTACTTC.

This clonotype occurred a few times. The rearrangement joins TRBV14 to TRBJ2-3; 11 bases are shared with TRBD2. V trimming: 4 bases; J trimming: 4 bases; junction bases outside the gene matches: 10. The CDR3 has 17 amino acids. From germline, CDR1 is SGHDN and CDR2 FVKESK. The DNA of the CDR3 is TGTGCCAGCAGCCCATATACTAGCGGGAGTATCTCAGATACGCAGTATTTT. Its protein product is CASSPYTSGSISDTQYF.

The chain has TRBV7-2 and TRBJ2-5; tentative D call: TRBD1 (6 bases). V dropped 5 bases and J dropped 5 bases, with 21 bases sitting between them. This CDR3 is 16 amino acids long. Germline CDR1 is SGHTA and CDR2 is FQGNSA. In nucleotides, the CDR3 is TGTGCCAGCAGCCCCGTAGCTGGACAGATCGGTGAGACCCAGTACTTC. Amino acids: CASSPVAGQIGETQYF.

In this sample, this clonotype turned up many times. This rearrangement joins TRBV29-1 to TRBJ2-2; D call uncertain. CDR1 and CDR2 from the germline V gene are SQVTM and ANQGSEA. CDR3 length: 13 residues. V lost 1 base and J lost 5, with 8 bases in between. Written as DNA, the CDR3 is TGCAGCGTTGAAGGAGGTTCGACCGGGGAGCTGTTTTTT. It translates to CSVEGGSTGELFF.

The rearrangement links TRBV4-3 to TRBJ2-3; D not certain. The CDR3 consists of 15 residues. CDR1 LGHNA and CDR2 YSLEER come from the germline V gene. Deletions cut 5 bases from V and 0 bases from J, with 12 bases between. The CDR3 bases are TGCGCCAGCAGCTTTAGGGATTCTAGCACAGATACGCAGTATTTT. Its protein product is CASSFRDSSTDTQYF.

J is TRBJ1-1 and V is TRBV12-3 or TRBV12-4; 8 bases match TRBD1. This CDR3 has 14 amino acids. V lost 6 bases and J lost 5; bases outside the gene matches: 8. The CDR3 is CASSPSGGATEAFF. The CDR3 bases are TGTGCCAGCAGCCCTTCAGGGGGCGCGACTGAAGCTTTCTTT.

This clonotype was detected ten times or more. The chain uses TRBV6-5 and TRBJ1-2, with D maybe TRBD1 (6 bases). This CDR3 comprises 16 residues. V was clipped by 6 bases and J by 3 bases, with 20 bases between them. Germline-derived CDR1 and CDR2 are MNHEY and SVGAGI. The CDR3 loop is CASRLRGGGKDYGYTF. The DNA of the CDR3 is TGTGCCAGCAGACTCCGAGGGGGGGGAAAGGACTATGGCTACACCTTC.

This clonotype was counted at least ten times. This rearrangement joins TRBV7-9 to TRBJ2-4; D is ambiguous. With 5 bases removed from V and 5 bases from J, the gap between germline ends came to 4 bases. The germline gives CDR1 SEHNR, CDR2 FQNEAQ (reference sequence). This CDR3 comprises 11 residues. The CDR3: CASSGENIQYF. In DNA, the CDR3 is TGTGCCAGCAGCGGAGAAAACATTCAGTACTTC. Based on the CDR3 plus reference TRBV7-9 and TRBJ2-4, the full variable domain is DTGVSQNPRHKITKRGQNVTFRCDPISEHNRLYWYRQTLGQGPEFLTYFQNEAQLEKSRLLSDRFSAERPKGSFSTLEIQRTEQGDSAMYLCASSGENIQYFGAGTRLSVL.

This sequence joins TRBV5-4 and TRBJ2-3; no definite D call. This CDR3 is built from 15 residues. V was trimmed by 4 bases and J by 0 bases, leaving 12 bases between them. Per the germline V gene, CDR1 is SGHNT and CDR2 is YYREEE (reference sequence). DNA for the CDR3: TGTGCCAGCAGCGTCAGCGCGACGAGCACAGATACGCAGTATTTT. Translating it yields CASSVSATSTDTQYF.